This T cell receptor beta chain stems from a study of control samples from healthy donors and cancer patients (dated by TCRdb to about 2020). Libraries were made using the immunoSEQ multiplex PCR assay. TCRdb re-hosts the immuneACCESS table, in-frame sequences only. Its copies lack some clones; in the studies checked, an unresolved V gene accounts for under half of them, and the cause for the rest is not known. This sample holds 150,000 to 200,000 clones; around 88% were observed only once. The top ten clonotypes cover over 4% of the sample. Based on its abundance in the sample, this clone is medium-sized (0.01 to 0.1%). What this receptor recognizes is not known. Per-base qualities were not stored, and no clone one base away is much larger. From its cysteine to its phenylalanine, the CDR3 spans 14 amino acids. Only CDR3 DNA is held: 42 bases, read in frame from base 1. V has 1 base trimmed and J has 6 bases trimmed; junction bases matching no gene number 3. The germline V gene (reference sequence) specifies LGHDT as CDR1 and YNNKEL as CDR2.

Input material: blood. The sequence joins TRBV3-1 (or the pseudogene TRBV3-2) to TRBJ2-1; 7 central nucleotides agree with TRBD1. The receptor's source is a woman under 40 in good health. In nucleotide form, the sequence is TGTGCCAGCAGCCAAGGGACAGGCTCCAATGAGCAGTTCTTC. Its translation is CASSQGTGSNEQFF.